The 22 T cell receptor beta chains below all came from one sample that was sequenced in a study of shared clonotypes between healthy human individuals. The protocol was immunoSEQ multiplex PCR, while the TCRdb copy is restricted to in-frame clones and leaves out a portion. This table holds 1,500,000 or so clones, 95% to 97% found once. Sequenced: naive CD4+ T cells sorted from blood. Subset described: CD45RA+ positively selected. These receptors were collected from a man aged 25-40 years in good health.

The CDR3 here is CASSPPTGGMYGYTF. For the CDR3, the DNA is TGTGCCAGCAGTCCTCCGACAGGGGGCATGTATGGCTACACCTTC. This sequence joins TRBV28 and TRBJ1-2, with 10 positions matching TRBD1. The CDR3 totals 15 residues. V dropped 5 bases and J dropped 5; count of bases not matched to a gene: 8. The germline CDR1 and CDR2 sequences are MDHEN and SYDVKM.

V gene TRBV11-3 combines with J gene TRBJ2-7; D not certain. Germline V gene sequence: CDR1 SGHNT, CDR2 YENEEA. The length of the CDR3 is 13 residues. V lost 1 base and J lost 3, with 7 bases in between. The CDR3 region has the DNA TGTGCCAGCAGCTTAGCGTGGAACTACGAGCAGTACTTC. This encodes CASSLAWNYEQYF.

The sample holds one count of this clone. CDR3: CASSQDLGGVYEQYF. CDR3 sequence (DNA): TGCGCCAGCAGCCAAGATCTGGGAGGGGTTTACGAGCAGTACTTC. This chain links TRBV4-3 with TRBJ2-7; the match to TRBD2 covers 7 bases. Germline V CDR1 and CDR2: LGHNA, YSLEER. V lost 0 bases to trimming and J lost 4 bases; unmatched junction nucleotides: 6. The CDR3 has 15 amino acids.

The CDR3, as DNA: TGTGCCAGCAGTTTCTCGACAGGGAAGGGTACCGAGCAGTACTTC. Its protein is CASSFSTGKGTEQYF. The rearrangement links TRBV28 to TRBJ2-7; 7 bases are a match to TRBD1. V was clipped by 3 bases and J by 6 bases; unmatched bases: 11. The CDR3 runs 15 residues. Germline V CDR1 and CDR2: MDHEN, SYDVKM.

The rearrangement uses TRBV18 and TRBJ2-5, with a possible D match to TRBD2 (6 bases). The ends were cut back, 5 bases at V and 5 bases at J, with 9 bases in the middle. CDR1 and CDR2 (germline): KGHSH, LQKENI. The CDR3 covers 12 residues. The CDR3 DNA follows: TGTGCCAGCTCATCGGAGGGGGAGACCCAGTACTTC. Translation: CASSSEGETQYF.

The chain carries TRBV6-5 and TRBJ2-7; 8 bases agree with TRBD1. The trim removed 4 bases at V and 0 bases at J, leaving 5 bases unmatched. The CDR3 length is 15 residues. Germline V gene lookup returns CDR1 MNHEY and CDR2 SVGAGI. The CDR3 reads CASSLYRGSSYEQYF. CDR3 DNA: TGTGCCAGCAGTTTATACAGGGGGAGCTCCTACGAGCAGTACTTC.

The rearrangement links TRBV28 to TRBJ2-5; 10 bases align to TRBD1. CDR1 is MDHEN and CDR2 is SYDVKM in the germline V gene. CDR3 length: 15 amino acids. V lost 5 bases and J lost 1; bases outside the gene matches: 4. The CDR3 spells CASSPGQGFQETQYF. CDR3 DNA sequence: TGTGCCAGCAGTCCGGGACAGGGGTTCCAAGAGACCCAGTACTTC.

This clone showed up just once. This sample includes further DNA sequences coding for the same CDR3. The chain has TRBV7-9 and TRBJ2-3; D possibly uses TRBD1 or TRBD2 (5 bases each). The CDR3 consists of 14 residues. CDR1 SEHNR and CDR2 FQNEAQ come from the germline V gene (reference sequence). The V and J ends lost 5 bases and 2 bases respectively, with 11 bases between them. CDR3 DNA: TGTGCCAGCAGCCTAGGGACCTACACAGATACGCAGTATTTT. This sequence encodes CASSLGTYTDTQYF.

The chain combines TRBV29-1 with TRBJ2-5; possible D gene TRBD1, 5 bases. Germline V gene lookup returns CDR1 SQVTM and CDR2 ANQGSEA. This CDR3 region has 13 residues. V was cut by 4 bases and J by 2 bases, with 11 bases left in between. The CDR3 DNA reads TGCAGCGTTGGGTGGGCAGGGCAAGAGACCCAGTACTTC. Protein sequence: CSVGWAGQETQYF.

This clone was recorded once. This chain joins TRBV19 and TRBJ2-1; TRBD1 matches 7 bases. Germline V gives CDR1 LNHDA, CDR2 SQIVND (reference sequence). CDR3 length: 14 amino acids. V trimming: 5 bases; J trimming: 6 bases; junction bases outside the gene matches: 7. The CDR3 here is CASSLGDRSNEQFF. The DNA for the CDR3 is TGTGCCAGTAGTTTGGGGGACAGATCCAATGAGCAGTTCTTC.

The chain links TRBV5-1 to TRBJ2-2; 7 nucleotides agree with TRBD1. J gave up 8 bases and V 9 bases, and 10 bases lay outside the gene matches. The CDR3 sequence is 13 residues long. Germline CDR1 reads SGHRS; CDR2 reads YFSETQ. The CDR3, as DNA: TGCGCCATCCGGGACAGTCTAACAGGGGAGCTGTTTTTT. Its protein is CAIRDSLTGELFF.

The rearrangement links TRBV5-6 to TRBJ1-4; D remains unclear. V lost 0 bases to trimming and J lost 11 bases, with 17 bases between them. The CDR3 runs to 15 residues. Germline assignment: CDR1 SGHDT and CDR2 YYEEEE. CDR3 bases: TGTGCCAGCAGCTTGGTCCGGGAACCCGTAGGGAAACTGTTTTTT. Protein: CASSLVREPVGKLFF.

The chain combines TRBV19 with TRBJ2-2, with D hard to call. The V and J ends lost 5 bases and 8 bases respectively, with 9 bases between them. Germline V gene lookup returns CDR1 LNHDA and CDR2 SQIVND (reference sequence). The CDR3 sequence is 12 residues long. This CDR3 is CASSPWIGELFF. As DNA, the CDR3 is TGTGCCAGTAGTCCATGGATTGGGGAGCTGTTTTTT. The full variable domain, in which reference TRBV19 and TRBJ2-2 provide the parts outside the CDR3, is DGGITQSPKYLFRKEGQNVTLSCEQNLNHDAMYWYRQDPGQGLRLIYYSQIVNDFQKGDIAEGYSVSREKKESFPLTVTSAQKNPTAFYLCASSPWIGELFFGEGSRLTVL.

The chain links TRBV6-5 to TRBJ2-7; possibly TRBD2 for D (5 bases). Germline assignment: CDR1 MNHEY and CDR2 SVGAGI. This CDR3 comprises 11 residues. Trimming shortened V by 5 bases and J by 9 bases, and 11 bases separated the two germline ends. CDR3 sequence (DNA): TGTGCCAGCAGTGTCGGGGATGCGCAGTACTTC. Translating it yields CASSVGDAQYF.

The gene calls are TRBV4-3 and TRBJ2-1; possible D gene TRBD2, 6 bases. The germline CDR1 and CDR2 sequences are LGHNA and YSLEER. With 0 bases removed from V and 7 bases from J, the gap between germline ends came to 13 bases. The CDR3 runs to 15 residues. The CDR3 DNA reads as TGCGCCAGCAGCCAAGAGGGGGGTGCGAGGAATGAGCAGTTCTTC. It codes for CASSQEGGARNEQFF.

Regarding this clone: This same CDR3 is encoded by further DNA sequences in the sample. The V call is TRBV5-6, the J call TRBJ1-1; perhaps TRBD1 as D (6 bases). This CDR3 contains 13 residues. V was trimmed by 3 bases and J by 2 bases, leaving 8 bases between them. Germline V gene data show CDR1 as SGHDT and CDR2 as YYEEEE. Here the CDR3 DNA reads TGTGCCAGCAGCTACAGGGTTAACACTGAAGCTTTCTTT. Its translation: CASSYRVNTEAFF.

This rearrangement joins TRBV28 to TRBJ2-2; D is possibly TRBD1 (6 bases). Germline loops: CDR1 MDHEN, CDR2 SYDVKM. Trimming took 5 bases from V and 5 from J, leaving 15 bases between them. There are 15 residues in the CDR3. Written as DNA, the CDR3 is TGTGCCAGCAGTAAAACCGGGACACGGACCGGGGAGCTGTTTTTT. Protein: CASSKTGTRTGELFF.

This clone has just one count. V usage is TRBV5-6 and J usage is TRBJ2-1; the D is unclear. V lost 7 bases to trimming and J lost 3 bases, with 29 bases between them. The CDR3 loop spans 19 amino acids. Looked up from germline, CDR1 is SGHDT and CDR2 is YYEEEE. The CDR3 protein is CASPPSPSTDPNDYNEQFF. CDR3 sequence (DNA): TGTGCCAGCCCGCCGAGCCCCAGCACTGACCCCAATGACTACAATGAGCAGTTCTTC.

The chain joins TRBV28 to TRBJ2-3, with TRBD1 as a possible D gene (5 bases). This CDR3 is built from 14 residues. Germline loops: CDR1 MDHEN, CDR2 SYDVKM. Trimming left V 3 bases short and J 4 bases short, with 11 bases between. CDR3 residues: CASSFGGAPDTQYF. In DNA form, the CDR3 reads TGTGCCAGCAGTTTCGGTGGGGCCCCAGATACGCAGTATTTT.

Comments on this clone: Other DNA sequences in this sample translate to the same CDR3. The chain is built from TRBV28 and TRBJ1-1, with D tentatively TRBD1 (5 bases). The V end lost 4 bases, the J end lost 5 bases, and 11 bases lay between the germline ends. The CDR3 sequence is 13 residues long. The germline V gene encodes CDR1 MDHEN and CDR2 SYDVKM. The CDR3: CASSSQGRTEAFF. The CDR3 DNA is TGTGCCAGCAGTTCTCAGGGACGGACTGAAGCTTTCTTT.

The rearrangement uses TRBV5-1 and TRBJ1-1; the D gene is possibly TRBD1 (5 bases). The germline gives CDR1 SGHRS, CDR2 YFSETQ. This CDR3 contains 15 residues. V lost 4 bases to trimming and J lost 0 bases, with 13 bases between them. The CDR3 region has the DNA TGCGCCAGCAGCCTACAGACAGATTTGAACACTGAAGCTTTCTTT. Translating it yields CASSLQTDLNTEAFF.

This sequence joins TRBV29-1 and TRBJ1-4; 7 bases are a match to TRBD1. CDR1 and CDR2 (germline): SQVTM, ANQGSEA. J lost 4 bases, V lost 6 bases, and 8 bases had no gene match. There are 14 residues in the CDR3. The CDR3 DNA reads TGCAGCGTCAGGGCGGGACAGAATAATGAAAAACTGTTTTTT. Amino acids: CSVRAGQNNEKLFF. The variable domain in full, completed from reference TRBV29-1 and TRBJ1-4, reads SAVISQKPSRDICQRGTSLTIQCQVDSQVTMMFWYRQQPGQSLTLIATANQGSEATYESGFVIDKFPISRPNLTFSTLTVSNMSPEDSSIYLCSVRAGQNNEKLFFGSGTQLSVL.